The 12 T cell receptor beta chains below come from one sample, sequenced in a study of PD-1 blockade in classical Hodgkin lymphoma. Here immunoSEQ multiplex PCR was the method, and the copy in TCRdb shows in-frame clones only, minus some. The table lists some 93,000 clones, roughly 89% of them singletons. The patients all showed relapse after autologous stem cell transplantation, while their brentuximab vedotin exposure varied. The sample in question was peripheral blood mononuclear cells (PBMCs), obtained before the second cycle of nivolumab. The receptors originated from a human donor with classical Hodgkin lymphoma.

The J gene is TRBJ2-3, the V gene TRBV27, with D maybe TRBD2 (6 bases). From germline, CDR1 is MNHEY and CDR2 SMNVEV (reference sequence). CDR3 length equals 14 residues. Trimming cost V 5 bases and J 6 bases, with 15 bases left between them. CDR3 protein: CASSGRGRGDTQYF. The CDR3 DNA sequence: TGTGCCAGCAGTGGGCGCGGCCGGGGGGATACGCAGTATTTT.

The CDR3 nucleotides read TGTGCCAGCAGTTTAGGGGGGGAGCAGTACTTC. Its protein is CASSLGGEQYF. The rearrangement links TRBV27 to TRBJ2-7; weak D call: TRBD2 (6 bases). The CDR3 is made up of 11 amino acids. Germline lookup yields CDR1 MNHEY and CDR2 SMNVEV (reference sequence). Trimming removed 2 bases at V and 7 bases at J, with 6 bases between.

The chain employs TRBV4-2 and TRBJ1-1; D might be TRBD1 (5 bases). The ends were cut back, 0 bases at V and 11 bases at J, with 13 bases in the middle. Germline V gene data show CDR1 as LGHNA and CDR2 as YNFKEQ. CDR3 length equals 13 residues. Here the CDR3 reads CASSQDNWWGAFF. The DNA for the CDR3 is TGTGCCAGCAGCCAAGATAATTGGTGGGGGGCTTTCTTT.

This rearrangement joins TRBV6-1 to TRBJ2-7; 10 positions match TRBD2. V was pared by 8 bases and J by 1 base, with 2 bases of the junction left unmatched. The CDR3 extends over 13 amino acids. Germline CDR1 is MNHNS and CDR2 is SASEGT. The CDR3 loop is CASRGLASYEQYF. CDR3 sequence (DNA): TGTGCCAGCCGGGGACTAGCGTCCTACGAGCAGTACTTC.

A note on this clone: This sample includes further DNA sequences coding for the same CDR3. The V call is TRBV13, the J call TRBJ2-7; 12 bases map to TRBD1. Germline assignment: CDR1 PRHDT and CDR2 FYEKMQ (reference sequence). This CDR3 is 16 amino acids long. The ends lost 8 bases at V and 3 bases at J; junction bases unmatched: 11. CDR3 sequence: CASCLSGTGGYYEQYF. As DNA, the CDR3 is TGTGCCAGCTGTTTGTCCGGGACAGGGGGCTACTACGAGCAGTACTTC.

This clone has just one count. The rearrangement links TRBV9 to TRBJ2-1; tentative D call: TRBD1 (7 bases). V gave up 0 bases and J gave up 4 bases, with 11 bases separating them. The CDR3 length is 15 residues. The germline V gene encodes CDR1 SGDLS and CDR2 YYNGEE. CDR3 amino acids: CASSVEGAGYNEQFF. For the CDR3, the DNA is TGTGCCAGCAGCGTAGAGGGGGCGGGATACAATGAGCAGTTCTTC.

Comments on this clone: This sample includes further DNA sequences coding for the same CDR3. V and J are TRBV7-3 and TRBJ2-5; possible D gene TRBD2, 5 bases. With 5 bases removed from V and 2 bases from J, the gap between germline ends came to 9 bases. Per germline, CDR1 SGHTA and CDR2 FQGTGA. The CDR3 has 13 residues. The CDR3 DNA reads TGTGCCAGCAGCCCCCGGGGACAAGAGACCCAGTACTTC. Translation gives CASSPRGQETQYF.

The rearrangement joins TRBV28 to TRBJ2-2, with 7 bases aligning to TRBD1. V dropped 5 bases and J dropped 1; count of bases not matched to a gene: 13. The germline gives CDR1 MDHEN, CDR2 SYDVKM. The CDR3 totals 18 residues. CDR3 loop: CASSHRQGFEVNTGELFF. CDR3 bases: TGTGCCAGCAGTCATCGACAGGGATTTGAAGTGAACACCGGGGAGCTGTTTTTT.

This clone was seen just once. The chain joins TRBV5-6 to TRBJ2-5, with 10 bases aligning to TRBD1. Germline CDR1 and CDR2: SGHDT and YYEEEE. The CDR3 loop spans 13 amino acids. V was pared by 2 bases and J by 8 bases, with 3 bases of the junction left unmatched. CDR3 coding DNA: TGTGCCAGCAGCTTCCGGGACAGGGGAACCCAGTACTTC. Protein product: CASSFRDRGTQYF.

The chain joins TRBV28 to TRBJ2-3; D tentatively reads TRBD1 or TRBD2 (5 bases each). The germline V gene has CDR1 MDHEN and CDR2 SYDVKM. The CDR3 contains 15 residues. V lost 3 bases and J lost 5, with 15 bases in between. As DNA, the CDR3 is TGTGCCAGCAGTTTGGAGGACAATCGGGGAGATACGCAGTATTTT. Translating it yields CASSLEDNRGDTQYF. Full variable domain (outside the CDR3, taken from reference TRBV28 and TRBJ2-3): DVKVTQSSRYLVKRTGEKVFLECVQDMDHENMFWYRQDPGLGLRLIYFSYDVKMKEKGDIPEGYSVSREKKERFSLILESASTNQTSMYLCASSLEDNRGDTQYFGPGTRLTVL.

This chain joins TRBV4-2 and TRBJ1-1; D ambiguous. Trimming removed 0 bases at V and 1 base at J, with 15 bases between. The length of the CDR3 is 17 residues. Germline V gene sequence: CDR1 LGHNA, CDR2 YNFKEQ. The chain's CDR3 is CASSQDGGLGENTEAFF. The CDR3 region has the DNA TGTGCCAGCAGCCAAGATGGTGGCCTGGGAGAGAACACTGAAGCTTTCTTT.

The count of this clone is one. The chain recombines TRBV25-1 with TRBJ2-5; 7 bases are shared with TRBD2. CDR1 and CDR2 (germline): MGHDK, SYGVNS. The V and J ends lost 4 bases and 4 bases, in that order; junction bases with no gene match: 6. The CDR3 has 14 amino acids. The CDR3 coding sequence is TGTGCCAGCAGTGGATGGGACTATACAGAGACCCAGTACTTC. It yields the protein CASSGWDYTETQYF.